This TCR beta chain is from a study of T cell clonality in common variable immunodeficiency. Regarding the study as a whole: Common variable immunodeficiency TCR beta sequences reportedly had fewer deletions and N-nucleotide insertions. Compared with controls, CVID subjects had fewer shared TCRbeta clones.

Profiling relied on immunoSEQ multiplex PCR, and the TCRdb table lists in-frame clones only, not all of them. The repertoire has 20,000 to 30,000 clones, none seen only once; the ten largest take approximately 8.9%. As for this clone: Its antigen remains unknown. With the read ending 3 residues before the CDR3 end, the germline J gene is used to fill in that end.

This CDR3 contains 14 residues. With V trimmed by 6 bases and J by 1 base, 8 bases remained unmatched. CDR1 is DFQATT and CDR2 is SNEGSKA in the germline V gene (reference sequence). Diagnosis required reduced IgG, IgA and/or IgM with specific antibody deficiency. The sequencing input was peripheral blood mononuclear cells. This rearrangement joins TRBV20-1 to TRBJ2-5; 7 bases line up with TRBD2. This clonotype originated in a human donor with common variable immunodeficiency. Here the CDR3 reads CSANAAGIQETQYF. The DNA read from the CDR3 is TGCAGTGCAAATGCAGCGGGGATCCAAGAGACC.